A selection of T cell receptor beta chains follows, all from one sample in a study of shared clonotypes between healthy human individuals. The protocol was immunoSEQ multiplex PCR, while the TCRdb copy is restricted to in-frame clones and leaves out a portion. The sample has 630,000 or so clones, about 98% seen once. The sample comprised naive CD8+ T cells sorted from blood. The receptor source for this set is a young man in good health. Both conserved end residues are part of each CDR3. Each record gives: CDR3 length, J gene, D gene, clone size, V gene, CDR3 protein, CDR3 DNA. D genes are given only for firm matches. Size is omitted from some rows. Given values are once, few, many or a class for expanded clones.

17	TRBJ2-1	.	once	TRBV7-6	CASSRLMVGVLYNEQFF	TGTGCCAGCAGCCGACTAATGGTGGGGGTCCTCTACAATGAGCAGTTCTTC
15	TRBJ2-2	.	.	TRBV7-9	CASSLGTSNTGELFF	TGTGCCAGCAGTCTAGGGACATCTAACACCGGGGAGCTGTTTTTT
13	TRBJ1-5	.	.	TRBV7-2	CASSLWGDQPQHF	TGTGCCAGCAGCTTGTGGGGGGATCAGCCCCAGCATTTT
15	TRBJ1-5	.	.	TRBV4-3	CASSQDPGGNQPQHF	TGCGCCAGCAGCCAAGATCCCGGGGGTAATCAGCCCCAGCATTTT
16	TRBJ1-1	TRBD1	.	TRBV5-6	CASSLGDRGLLTEAFF	TGTGCCAGCAGCTTGGGGGACAGGGGGTTGTTGACTGAAGCTTTCTTT
13	TRBJ2-3	.	.	TRBV7-6	CASSHTSTDTQYF	TGTGCCAGCAGCCACACTAGCACAGATACGCAGTATTTT
16	TRBJ2-7	.	few	TRBV11-2	CASSPRSRSQWNEQYF	TGTGCCAGCAGCCCTCGGAGCCGTTCCCAATGGAACGAGCAGTACTTC
13	TRBJ2-2	.	.	TRBV5-1	CASSLERTGELFF	TGCGCCAGCAGCTTGGAACGGACCGGGGAGCTGTTTTTT
14	TRBJ2-1	.	.	TRBV13	CASSSRTDGNEQFF	TGTGCCAGCAGCTCCCGGACCGACGGTAATGAGCAGTTCTTC
12	TRBJ2-7	.	.	TRBV25-1	CASSDPLYEQYF	TGTGCCAGCAGTGATCCCCTCTACGAGCAGTACTTC
16	TRBJ2-7	TRBD2	.	TRBV4-1	CASSQAPTSGTYEQYF	TGCGCCAGCAGCCAAGCGCCGACTAGCGGTACCTACGAGCAGTACTTC
15	TRBJ1-1	TRBD1	.	TRBV15	CATSREGQGADEAFF	TGTGCCACCAGCAGAGAAGGCCAGGGGGCTGATGAAGCTTTCTTT